These 9 T cell receptor beta chains were sequenced from one sample in a study of shared clonotypes between healthy human individuals. Clones were sequenced by immunoSEQ multiplex PCR, and TCRdb holds only the in-frame ones, with some missing. The sample includes millions of clones, over 85% seen only once; the top ten take about 0.13%. Sequencing was performed on naive CD4+ T cells sorted from blood. Subset indicated: CD45RA+ positively selected. These receptors came from a man aged 18 to 30 in good health.

V is TRBV10-3 and J is TRBJ2-2, with 8 positions matching TRBD2. Germline V lookup: CDR1 ENHRY, CDR2 SYGVKD. The CDR3 sequence is 14 residues long. V lost 6 bases, J lost 5 bases, and 5 bases stayed unmatched. The CDR3 DNA follows: TGTGCCATCAGAGCGGGAGAGGAAACCGGGGAGCTGTTTTTT. This sequence encodes CAIRAGEETGELFF.

This chain links TRBV10-3 with TRBJ2-5, with D possibly called TRBD1 or TRBD2 (5 bases each). The ends were cut back, 8 bases at V and 5 bases at J, with 21 bases in the middle. Germline V gives CDR1 ENHRY, CDR2 SYGVKD. The CDR3 is 15 amino acids. CDR3: CAIQDYKGTGETQYF. CDR3 coding DNA: TGTGCCATCCAGGATTATAAGGGGACGGGGGAGACCCAGTACTTC.

The rearrangement uses TRBV5-6 and TRBJ2-3; 9 positions match TRBD1. The germline V gene has CDR1 SGHDT and CDR2 YYEEEE. V was clipped by 3 bases and J by 1 base; unmatched bases: 3. The CDR3 has 15 amino acids. The CDR3 nucleotides are TGTGCCAGCAGCTGGAGGGACAGGGGCACAGATACGCAGTATTTT. Protein product: CASSWRDRGTDTQYF.

The chain links TRBV19 to TRBJ1-6; perhaps TRBD1 as D (5 bases). CDR3 length: 17 amino acids. Germline V gives CDR1 LNHDA, CDR2 SQIVND (reference sequence). Trimming stripped 4 bases from V and 10 bases from J, with 23 bases between. CDR3 in DNA: TGTGCCAGTAGTAACTCCGCCCTGGGGCAGGTCCGATCACCCCTCCACTTT. As protein: CASSNSALGQVRSPLHF.

The chain has TRBV6-5 and TRBJ1-3; D gene uncertain. The V end was cut by 2 bases, the J end by 4 bases, with 12 bases between. CDR3 length equals 15 residues. Germline assignment: CDR1 MNHEY and CDR2 SVGAGI. Written as DNA, the CDR3 is TGTGCCAGCAGTTACGGACCCTTATCCGGAAACACCATATATTTT. Translated: CASSYGPLSGNTIYF.

V and J are TRBV9 and TRBJ2-7, with TRBD2 matching 11 bases. Germline-derived CDR1 and CDR2 are SGDLS and YYNGEE. The CDR3 loop spans 16 amino acids. The junction had 4 bases not matched to a gene; V was cut back by 0 bases and J by 2 bases. The CDR3 region is CASSVDETSGTYEQYF. The CDR3 nucleotides read TGTGCCAGCAGCGTAGATGAGACTAGCGGGACCTACGAGCAGTACTTC. Filled out from reference TRBV9 and TRBJ2-7, the complete variable domain reads DSGVTQTPKHLITATGQRVTLRCSPRSGDLSVYWYQQSLDQGLQFLIQYYNGEERAKGNILERFSAQQFPDLHSELNLSSLELGDSALYFCASSVDETSGTYEQYFGPGTRLTVT.

The rearrangement joins TRBV6-6 to TRBJ2-5, with a tentative D call TRBD2 (6 bases). The CDR3 length is 14 residues. Trimming took 2 bases from V and 4 from J, leaving 11 bases between them. In germline, CDR1 is MNHNY, CDR2 SVGAGI (reference sequence). Written as DNA, the CDR3 is TGTGCCAGCAGTTACCAAGGACTATCAGAGACCCAGTACTTC. This sequence encodes CASSYQGLSETQYF.

V is TRBV19 and J is TRBJ2-4; 8 bases map to TRBD1. J lost 4 bases, V lost 6 bases, and 2 bases had no gene match. Germline V gene sequence: CDR1 LNHDA, CDR2 SQIVND (reference sequence). This CDR3 is 13 amino acids long. CDR3 region: CASSGTGKNIQYF. The CDR3 DNA reads TGTGCCAGTAGCGGGACAGGAAAAAACATTCAGTACTTC.

V and J are TRBV2 and TRBJ2-2; D is perhaps TRBD1 (5 bases). CDR1 and CDR2 from the germline V gene are SNHLY and FYNNEI. This CDR3 is built from 13 residues. The ends were cut back, 5 bases at V and 6 bases at J, with 10 bases in the middle. The chain's CDR3 is CASSFQGSGELFF. Here the CDR3 DNA reads TGTGCCAGCAGTTTTCAGGGCTCCGGGGAGCTGTTTTTT.